This T cell receptor (beta chain) came from a study of identical twins. Through template switching, a universal primer site was introduced, and the cDNA contained unique molecular identifiers. TCRdb passed the 5' RACE reads through MiXCR, listing each CDR3 protein once. The sample lists about 520,000 distinct CDR3 sequences, roughly a fifth occurring once. This CDR3 region has 15 residues. The V gene end was trimmed by 4 bases and the J gene end by 6 bases; junction bases not matched to a gene: 10. The germline V gene encodes CDR1 SNHLY and CDR2 FYNNEI. Findings and limits, study-wide: With monozygotic twins, out-of-frame TCR alpha sharing exceeded what models estimated.

This clonotype was seen a few times. Its antigen is not known. This sample was shared with a second study, whose subject was T cells expressing NK-cell markers. That report adds: Several donors likewise had their CD3+CD56-NKG2C+ fraction led by these clonotypes.

This TCR derives from a woman aged 18-35 years in good health. The chain has TRBV2 and TRBJ2-7, with 9 bases lining up with TRBD1. The sequenced sample consisted of CD4+ T cells sorted from blood. This CDR3 reads CASSVGGDRVREQYF. The DNA for the CDR3 is TGTGCCAGCAGTGTAGGTGGGGACAGGGTACGCGAGCAGTACTTC.